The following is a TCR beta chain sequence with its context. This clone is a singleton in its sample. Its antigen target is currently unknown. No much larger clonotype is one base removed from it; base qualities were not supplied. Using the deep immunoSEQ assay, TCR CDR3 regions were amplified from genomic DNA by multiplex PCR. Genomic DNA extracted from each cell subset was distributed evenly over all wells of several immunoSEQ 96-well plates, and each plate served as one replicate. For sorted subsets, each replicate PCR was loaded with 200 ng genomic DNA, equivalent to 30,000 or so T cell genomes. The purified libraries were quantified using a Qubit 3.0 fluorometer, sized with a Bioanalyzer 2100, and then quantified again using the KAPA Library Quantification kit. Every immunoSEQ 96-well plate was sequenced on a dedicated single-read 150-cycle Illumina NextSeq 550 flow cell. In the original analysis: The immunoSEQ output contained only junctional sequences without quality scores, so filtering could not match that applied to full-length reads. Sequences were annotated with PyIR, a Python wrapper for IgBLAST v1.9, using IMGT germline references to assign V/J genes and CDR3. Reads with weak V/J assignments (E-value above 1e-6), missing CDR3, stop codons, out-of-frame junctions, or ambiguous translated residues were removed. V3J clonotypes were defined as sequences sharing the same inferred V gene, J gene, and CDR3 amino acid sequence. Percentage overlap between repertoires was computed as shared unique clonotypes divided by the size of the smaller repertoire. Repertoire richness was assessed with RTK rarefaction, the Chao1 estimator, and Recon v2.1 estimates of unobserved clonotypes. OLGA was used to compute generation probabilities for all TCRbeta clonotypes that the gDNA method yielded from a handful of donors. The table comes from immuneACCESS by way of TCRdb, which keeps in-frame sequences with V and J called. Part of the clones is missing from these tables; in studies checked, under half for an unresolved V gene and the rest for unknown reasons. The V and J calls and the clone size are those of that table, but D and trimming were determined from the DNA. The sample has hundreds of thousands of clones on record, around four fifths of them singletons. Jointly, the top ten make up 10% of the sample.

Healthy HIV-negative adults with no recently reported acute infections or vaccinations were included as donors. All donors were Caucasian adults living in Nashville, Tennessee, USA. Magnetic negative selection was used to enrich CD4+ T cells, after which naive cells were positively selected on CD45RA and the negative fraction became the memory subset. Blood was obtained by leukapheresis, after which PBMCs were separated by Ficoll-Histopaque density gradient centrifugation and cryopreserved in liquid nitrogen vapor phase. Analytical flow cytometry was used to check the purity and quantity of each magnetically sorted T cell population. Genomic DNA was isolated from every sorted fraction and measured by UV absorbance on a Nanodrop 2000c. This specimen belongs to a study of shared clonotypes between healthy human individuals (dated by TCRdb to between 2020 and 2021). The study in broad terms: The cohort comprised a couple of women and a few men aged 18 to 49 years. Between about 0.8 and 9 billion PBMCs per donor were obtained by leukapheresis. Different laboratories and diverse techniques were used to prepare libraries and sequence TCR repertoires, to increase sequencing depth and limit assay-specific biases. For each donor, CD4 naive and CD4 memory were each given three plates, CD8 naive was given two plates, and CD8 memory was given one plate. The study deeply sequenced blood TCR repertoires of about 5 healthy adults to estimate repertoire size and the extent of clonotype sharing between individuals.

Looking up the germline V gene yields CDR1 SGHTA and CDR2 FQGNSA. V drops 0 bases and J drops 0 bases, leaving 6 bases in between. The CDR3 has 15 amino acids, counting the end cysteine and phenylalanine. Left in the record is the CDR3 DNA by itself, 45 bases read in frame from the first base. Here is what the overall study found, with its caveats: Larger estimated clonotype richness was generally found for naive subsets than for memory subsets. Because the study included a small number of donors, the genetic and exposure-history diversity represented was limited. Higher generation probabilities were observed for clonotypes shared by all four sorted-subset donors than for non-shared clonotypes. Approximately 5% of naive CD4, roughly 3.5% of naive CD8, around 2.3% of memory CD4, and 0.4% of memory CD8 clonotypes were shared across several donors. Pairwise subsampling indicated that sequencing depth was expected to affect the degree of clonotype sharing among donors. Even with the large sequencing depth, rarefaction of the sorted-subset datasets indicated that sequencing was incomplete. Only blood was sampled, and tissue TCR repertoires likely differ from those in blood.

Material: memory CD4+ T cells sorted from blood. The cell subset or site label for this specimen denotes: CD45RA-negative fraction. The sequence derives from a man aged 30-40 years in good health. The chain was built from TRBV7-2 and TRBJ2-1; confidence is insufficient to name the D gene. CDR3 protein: CASSLAYNSYNEQFF. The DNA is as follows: TGTGCCAGCAGCTTAGCCTACAACTCCTACAATGAGCAGTTCTTC. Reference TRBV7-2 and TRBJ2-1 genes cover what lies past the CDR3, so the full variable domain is GAGVSQSPSNKVTEKGKDVELRCDPISGHTALYWYRQSLGQGLEFLIYFQGNSAPDKSGLPSDRFSAERTGGSVSTLTIQRTQQEDSAVYLCASSLAYNSYNEQFFGPGTRLTVL.